By frequency in the sample, the clone carrying this T cell receptor beta chain is medium-sized. The sample originates from a study of OX40 agonist ivuxolimab in advanced cancers. The overall study: Patients in the trial were receiving intravenous ivuxolimab every 2 weeks, at doses of 0.01 to 10 mg/kg.

Trimming stripped 4 bases from V and 6 bases from J, with 16 bases between. The CDR3 sequence is 14 residues long. Germline V gives CDR1 SGDLS, CDR2 YYNGEE. The protocol was immunoSEQ multiplex PCR, while the TCRdb copy is restricted to in-frame clones and leaves out a portion. The data hold tens of thousands of clones, with about nine tenths observed a single time. The clonotype originates from an adult with an advanced solid tumor such as melanoma, head and neck, liver or kidney cancer. The rearrangement joins TRBV9 to TRBJ1-1; no definite D call. The input for sequencing was CD4+ or CD8+ T cells sorted from blood, taken in a trial of the OX40 agonist ivuxolimab. CDR3 residues: CASSPRTMTSEAFF. The CDR3 nucleotides read TGTGCCAGCAGCCCCCGTACGATGACTTCTGAAGCTTTCTTT. The entire variable domain, with the rest obtained from reference TRBV9 and TRBJ1-1, is as follows: DSGVTQTPKHLITATGQRVTLRCSPRSGDLSVYWYQQSLDQGLQFLIQYYNGEERAKGNILERFSAQQFPDLHSELNLSSLELGDSALYFCASSPRTMTSEAFFGQGTRLTVV.